The 11 T cell receptor beta chains below were found in one sample sequenced in a study of blood T cell repertoires in COVID-19. Using immunoSEQ multiplex PCR, the repertoire was profiled, and TCRdb retains in-frame clones only, with some absent. Of roughly 200,000 clones in the sample, 70% to 80% were seen once. Specimen: peripheral blood. The receptors originated from a man aged 45 to 65 who had recovered from COVID-19.

This chain connects TRBV9 to TRBJ1-1; the D is unclear. Trimming took 0 bases from V and 0 from J, leaving 6 bases between them. This CDR3 has 14 residues. Germline CDR1 reads SGDLS; CDR2 reads YYNGEE. This CDR3 is CASSVGLMNTEAFF. DNA for the CDR3: TGTGCCAGCAGCGTAGGACTGATGAACACTGAAGCTTTCTTT.

The CDR3 coding sequence is TGTGCCAGCAGCCAAGTATATTCCGAGACTAGCGGGGTTCCAAACAATGAGCAGTTCTTC. Its translation: CASSQVYSETSGVPNNEQFF. The genes are TRBV3-1 (or the pseudogene TRBV3-2) and TRBJ2-1, with 11 positions matching TRBD2. Germline V gene data show CDR1 as LGHDT and CDR2 as YNNKEL (reference sequence). J was trimmed by 5 bases and V by 1 base; bases with no gene match: 16. The CDR3 is made up of 20 amino acids.

The gene calls are TRBV18 and TRBJ1-1; D uncertain. Germline loops: CDR1 KGHSH, CDR2 LQKENI. The germline V and J ends were trimmed by 3 bases and 2 bases, with 16 bases remaining between them. CDR3 size: 16 residues. The CDR3: CASSPIRRESNTEAFF. The CDR3 DNA sequence: TGTGCCAGCTCACCGATAAGAAGGGAGTCCAACACTGAAGCTTTCTTT.

This CDR3 reads CASSLVRDPEQYF. Written as DNA, the CDR3 is TGCGCCAGCAGCTTGGTCAGGGATCCCGAGCAGTACTTC. This chain uses TRBV5-1 with TRBJ2-7, with D possibly being TRBD1 (5 bases). The V gene's germline CDR1 is SGHRS and CDR2 YFSETQ. The CDR3 extends over 13 amino acids. V was cut by 0 bases and J by 6 bases, with 10 bases left in between. Full variable domain (missing parts from reference TRBV5-1 and TRBJ2-7): KAGVTQTPRYLIKTRGQQVTLSCSPISGHRSVSWYQQTPGQGLQFLFEYFSETQRNKGNFPGRFSGRQFSNSRSEMNVSTLELGDSALYLCASSLVRDPEQYFGPGTRLTVT.

The V and J genes are TRBV14 and TRBJ2-7, with 8 bases that match TRBD1. CDR3 length: 14 residues. V shed 4 bases and J 1 base; nucleotides not matched to a gene: 3. Germline CDR1 and CDR2: SGHDN and FVKESK. The CDR3 region is CASSRTGRSYEQYF. CDR3 nucleotide sequence: TGTGCCAGCAGCCGGACAGGGAGGTCCTACGAGCAGTACTTC.

The genes are TRBV19 and TRBJ1-1; 7 bases match TRBD1. Per the germline V gene, CDR1 is LNHDA and CDR2 is SQIVND (reference sequence). CDR3 length equals 13 residues. Trimming cost V 4 bases and J 1 base; bases outside gene matches: 0. Written as DNA, the CDR3 is TGTGCCAGTAGTAGGGACAGGAACACTGAAGCTTTCTTT. It codes for CASSRDRNTEAFF.

The CDR3 loop reads CAWSSQGTGELFF. CDR3 nucleotide sequence: TGTGCCTGGAGTAGCCAGGGTACCGGGGAGCTGTTTTTT. The chain carries TRBV30 and TRBJ2-2; the D gene is possibly TRBD1 (5 bases). Trimming pared 2 bases from V and 5 bases from J, leaving 9 bases between. The CDR3 spans 13 residues. Germline V gene sequence: CDR1 GTSNPN, CDR2 SVGIG (reference sequence). Complete variable domain (other parts from reference TRBV30 and TRBJ2-2): SQTIHQWPATLVQPVGSPLSLECTVEGTSNPNLYWYRQAAGRGLQLLFYSVGIGQISSEVPQNLSASRPQDRQFILSSKKLLLSDSGFYLCAWSSQGTGELFFGEGSRLTVL.

A remark on this clone: Other nucleotide sequences from this sample produce the same CDR3. The gene calls are TRBV5-1 and TRBJ2-1; 10 bases fit TRBD2. The V gene end was trimmed by 4 bases and the J gene end by 3 bases; junction bases not matched to a gene: 4. This CDR3 spans 15 amino acids. Germline loops: CDR1 SGHRS, CDR2 YFSETQ. Here the CDR3 reads CASSPRTSGYNEQFF. The DNA for the CDR3 is TGCGCCAGCAGCCCGAGGACTAGCGGCTACAATGAGCAGTTCTTC.

The genes are TRBV25-1 and TRBJ1-5, with unresolved D. V lost 5 bases and J 0 bases, leaving 11 bases between the germline ends. CDR1 MGHDK and CDR2 SYGVNS come from the germline V gene. The CDR3 runs 15 residues. CDR3 in DNA: TGTGCCAGCAGTCAAGCGGGGTATAGCAATCAGCCCCAGCATTTT. Translating it yields CASSQAGYSNQPQHF.

This clone was detected ten times or more. This specimen includes other DNA sequences encoding the same CDR3. This rearrangement joins TRBV9 to TRBJ2-2; D not resolved. Germline-derived CDR1 and CDR2 are SGDLS and YYNGEE. Trimming stripped 4 bases from V and 6 bases from J, with 7 bases between. The CDR3 is made up of 12 amino acids. The CDR3 nucleotides are TGTGCCAGCAGCCTAAAGTCCGGGGAGCTGTTTTTT. Protein: CASSLKSGELFF.

V is TRBV7-2 and J is TRBJ2-5, with D perhaps matching TRBD1 (6 bases). CDR1 SGHTA and CDR2 FQGNSA come from the germline V gene. The ends were cut back, 2 bases at V and 0 bases at J, with 10 bases in the middle. The CDR3 is 15 residues long. CDR3 bases: TGTGCCAGCAGCTTACAAGGGGGATACCAAGAGACCCAGTACTTC. Encoded protein: CASSLQGGYQETQYF.